This T cell receptor (beta chain) was observed in a study of low-dose radiotherapy and immunotherapy resistance in tumors. Study details: Every 2 weeks, cohort 1 got 0.5 Gy, reaching 6.5 Gy to the planning target volume. Starting cycle 1 day 1, oral aspirin 300 mg was given daily for four cycles. Intravenous cyclophosphamide at 200 mg/m2 preceded radiation and immunotherapy by one day, every two weeks.

The CDR3 covers 13 residues. The trim removed 0 bases at V and 12 bases at J, leaving 5 bases unmatched. The V gene's germline CDR1 is SGHRS and CDR2 YFSETQ. cDNA synthesis used a TRAV/TRBV-specific primer set for both chains. TCR amplification used about 20 PCR cycles, a constant-region primer and a V-primer adapter. Each CDR3 protein is one row after TCRdb ran MiXCR on the reads. This sample has tens of thousands of distinct CDR3 sequences, with roughly 20% found just once. Described time point: after trial treatment. The treatment here: LDRT plus nivolumab, ipilimumab, low-dose cyclophosphamide and aspirin (RACIN trial). The donors, trial participants, received nivolumab, ipilimumab, aspirin, low-dose cyclophosphamide and low-dose radiotherapy.

The V gene is TRBV5-1, the J gene TRBJ2-1, with 8 bases identical to TRBD1. The sequencing used PBMCs, collected after low-dose radiotherapy plus immunotherapy. The origin of this receptor is a female donor with ovarian cancer. The CDR3: CASSLVVDRGQFF. For the CDR3, the DNA is TGCGCCAGCAGCTTGGTGGTTGACAGGGGGCAGTTCTTC.